A single sample gave rise to the 27 T cell receptor beta chains below, sequenced in a study of cytomegalovirus exposure and HLA in healthy donors. It was with 60 Vbeta and 13 Jbeta primers that the PCR ran. Only in-frame clones appear in the TCRdb table, and some are missing; sequencing was by immunoSEQ multiplex PCR. The data hold around 140,000 clones, with 73% observed a single time. Sequencing was done on a sample of PBMCs. The receptors were sampled from a woman under 30 in good health and CMV-seronegative.

The V gene is TRBV18, the J gene TRBJ1-1; 9 nucleotides align to TRBD1. This CDR3 has 14 amino acids. V lost 3 bases and J lost 4; bases outside the gene matches: 3. The germline gives CDR1 KGHSH, CDR2 LQKENI. The CDR3 nucleotides read TGTGCCAGCTCACCGGGACAGGGAGGCACTGAAGCTTTCTTT. It yields the protein CASSPGQGGTEAFF. The variable domain in full, completed from reference TRBV18 and TRBJ1-1, reads NAGVMQNPRHLVRRRGQEARLRCSPMKGHSHVYWYRQLPEEGLKFMVYLQKENIIDESGMPKERFSAEFPKEGPSILRIQQVVRGDSAAYFCASSPGQGGTEAFFGQGTRLTVV.

This clone was counted once. The chain recombines TRBV19 with TRBJ1-4, with D perhaps TRBD1 (5 bases). Germline V lookup: CDR1 LNHDA, CDR2 SQIVND (reference sequence). V lost 7 bases and J lost 5, with 11 bases in between. This CDR3 has 13 amino acids. CDR3 bases: TGTGCCAGTACCATACGACAGAATGAAAAACTGTTTTTT. It specifies CASTIRQNEKLFF.

This clone appeared a few times. The chain is built from TRBV6-1 and TRBJ2-3; D perhaps matches TRBD1 (6 bases). V dropped 2 bases and J dropped 0 bases, with 9 bases sitting between them. The CDR3 contains 15 residues. CDR1 is MNHNS and CDR2 is SASEGT in the germline V gene. The chain's CDR3 is CASSERTASTDTQYF. CDR3 DNA: TGTGCCAGCAGTGAAAGGACAGCCAGCACAGATACGCAGTATTTT.

Only a few counts were recorded for this clone. This chain joins TRBV29-1 and TRBJ1-1, with D possibly being TRBD1 (6 bases). Trimming pared 3 bases from V and 8 bases from J, leaving 13 bases between. The CDR3 spans 12 residues. Germline assignment: CDR1 SQVTM and CDR2 ANQGSEA. The CDR3 region is CSVERSRGEAFF. The CDR3 DNA reads TGCAGCGTTGAGAGGTCCAGGGGAGAAGCTTTCTTT.

V is TRBV7-6 and J is TRBJ2-3; 7 nucleotides line up with TRBD2. CDR1 and CDR2 (germline): SGHVS, FNYEAQ. V shed 2 bases and J 4 bases; nucleotides not matched to a gene: 9. The CDR3 length is 16 residues. The CDR3 nucleotides are TGTGCCAGCAGCTTACAGCCAGCGGGGAGCTCAGATACGCAGTATTTT. It encodes CASSLQPAGSSDTQYF. Full variable domain (remainder filled in from reference TRBV7-6 and TRBJ2-3): GAGVSQSPRYKVTKRGQDVALRCDPISGHVSLYWYRQALGQGPEFLTYFNYEAQQDKSGLPNDRFSAERPEGSISTLTIQRTEQRDSAMYRCASSLQPAGSSDTQYFGPGTRLTVL.

Turning to this clone: Within the sample, other DNA sequences also encode this same CDR3. This chain joins TRBV4-1 and TRBJ2-1, with D perhaps matching TRBD2 (6 bases). The CDR3 is 14 amino acids. The germline V gene has CDR1 MGHRA and CDR2 YSYEKL. Trimming cost V 0 bases and J 7 bases, with 10 bases left between them. CDR3 sequence: CASSQEAGWNEQFF. In DNA form, the CDR3 reads TGCGCCAGCAGCCAAGAAGCGGGTTGGAATGAGCAGTTCTTC.

J is TRBJ2-3 and V is TRBV6-6, with 7 positions matching TRBD1. CDR3 length: 14 amino acids. Germline V gives CDR1 MNHNY, CDR2 SVGAGI (reference sequence). J was trimmed by 3 bases and V by 2 bases; bases with no gene match: 2. The CDR3 loop is CASSYRGRTDTQYF. CDR3 DNA: TGTGCCAGCAGTTACAGGGGGCGGACAGATACGCAGTATTTT.

The V gene is TRBV28, the J gene TRBJ1-6; TRBD1 agrees at 8 bases. The germline V gene encodes CDR1 MDHEN and CDR2 SYDVKM. The V gene end was trimmed by 6 bases and the J gene end by 8 bases; junction bases not matched to a gene: 18. CDR3 length: 18 amino acids. The DNA of the CDR3 is TGTGCCAGCAGCCCACGTGAGCACAGGGGGGCTGGATATTCACCCCTCCACTTT. Protein product: CASSPREHRGAGYSPLHF.

CDR3 amino acids: CASSLTTGGDGYEQYF. The CDR3 nucleotides read TGCGCCAGCAGCTTGACGACAGGGGGCGATGGTTACGAGCAGTACTTC. The chain links TRBV5-1 to TRBJ2-7, with 10 bases identical to TRBD1. Germline assignment: CDR1 SGHRS and CDR2 YFSETQ. J gave up 4 bases and V 1 base, and 8 bases lay outside the gene matches. This CDR3 contains 16 residues. Looking up the rest from reference TRBV5-1 and TRBJ2-7 gives the full variable domain: KAGVTQTPRYLIKTRGQQVTLSCSPISGHRSVSWYQQTPGQGLQFLFEYFSETQRNKGNFPGRFSGRQFSNSRSEMNVSTLELGDSALYLCASSLTTGGDGYEQYFGPGTRLTVT.

This chain connects TRBV9 to TRBJ2-5; D perhaps matches TRBD2 (6 bases). CDR1 is SGDLS, CDR2 YYNGEE, per germline. The V end lost 2 bases, the J end lost 0 bases, and 14 bases lay between the germline ends. This CDR3 contains 16 residues. DNA of the CDR3: TGTGCCAGCAGCGTGGGGCCGGGGGTTGACCAAGAGACCCAGTACTTC. Amino acids: CASSVGPGVDQETQYF.

The chain uses TRBV6-1 and TRBJ2-7; perhaps TRBD1 as D (6 bases). V was cut by 4 bases and J by 0 bases, with 7 bases left in between. This CDR3 region has 13 residues. Germline CDR1 MNHNS, CDR2 SASEGT. Here the CDR3 reads CASSGTVSYEQYF. The CDR3 DNA is TGTGCCAGCAGTGGGACAGTCTCCTACGAGCAGTACTTC.

The chain is built from TRBV21-1 and TRBJ2-3; TRBD1 reflects the table's D call only, with no check against the DNA. TRBV21-1 is annotated as a pseudogene. CDR3 length equals 19 residues. Here the CDR3 reads CASSKGGRDRGPSTDTQYF. The CDR3 coding sequence is TGTGCCAGCAGCAAAGGTGGGCGGGACAGGGGGCCCAGCACAGATACGCAGTATTTT.

The rearrangement uses TRBV7-2 and TRBJ2-7, with D possibly TRBD1 on 5 matching bases. This CDR3 comprises 13 residues. The germline gives CDR1 SGHTA, CDR2 FQGNSA. Trimming took 5 bases from V and 4 from J, leaving 12 bases between them. The CDR3 DNA is TGTGCCAGCAGCCCCGGTAGGGGTTACGAGCAGTACTTC. It encodes CASSPGRGYEQYF.

The genes are TRBV4-2 and TRBJ2-1; 16 nucleotides match TRBD2. The CDR3 has 16 amino acids. Germline CDR1 LGHNA, CDR2 YNFKEQ. V shed 4 bases and J 5 bases; nucleotides not matched to a gene: 2. CDR3 sequence reads: CASSLGLAGGDNEQFF. CDR3 DNA sequence: TGTGCCAGCAGCCTGGGACTAGCGGGAGGGGACAATGAGCAGTTCTTC.

The sample holds a few counts of this clone. CDR3 in amino acids: CASTRTGWGEQYF. Here the CDR3 DNA reads TGTGCCAGCACCCGGACAGGGTGGGGCGAGCAGTACTTC. J is TRBJ2-7 and V is TRBV28, with TRBD1 identical over 8 bases. CDR1 MDHEN and CDR2 SYDVKM come from the germline V gene. With V trimmed by 7 bases and J by 6 bases, 8 bases remained unmatched. The CDR3 totals 13 residues.

The J gene is TRBJ2-2, the V gene TRBV7-9; TRBD1 matches 12 bases. The length of the CDR3 is 18 residues. With 2 bases clipped from V and 1 base from J, the junction kept 5 bases outside the gene matches. Germline values: CDR1 SEHNR, CDR2 FQNEAQ (reference sequence). The CDR3 region is CASSLTGQGAGNTGELFF. The CDR3 DNA reads TGTGCCAGCAGCTTAACGGGACAGGGGGCCGGGAACACCGGGGAGCTGTTTTTT.

The rearrangement links TRBV15 to TRBJ1-5, with 7 positions matching TRBD1. The CDR3 sequence is 14 residues long. CDR1 is LNHNV, CDR2 YYDKDF, per germline (reference sequence). J was trimmed by 3 bases and V by 3 bases; bases with no gene match: 2. This CDR3 is CATSRGQNNQPQHF. In DNA form, the CDR3 reads TGTGCCACCAGCAGGGGACAGAACAATCAGCCCCAGCATTTT.

The chain is built from TRBV18 and TRBJ2-1; TRBD2 matches 12 bases. The length of the CDR3 is 15 residues. The V gene's germline CDR1 is KGHSH and CDR2 LQKENI. V shed 0 bases, J shed 6 bases, and the junction held 0 bases outside the gene matches. The CDR3 DNA sequence: TGTGCCAGCTCACCACCGGGACTAGCGGGCAATGAGCAGTTCTTC. Encoded protein: CASSPPGLAGNEQFF.

The chain combines TRBV5-6 with TRBJ2-7, with unresolved D. Trimming left V 0 bases short and J 2 bases short, with 6 bases between. The CDR3 runs 13 residues. Germline V CDR1 and CDR2: SGHDT, YYEEEE. The CDR3 DNA reads as TGTGCCAGCAGCTTGGGGGCAGCCTACGAGCAGTACGTC. Translating gives CASSLGAAYEQYV.

The V and J genes are TRBV7-6 and TRBJ2-1; 8 bases match TRBD2. Germline CDR1 and CDR2: SGHVS and FNYEAQ. V shed 0 bases and J 7 bases; nucleotides not matched to a gene: 8. The CDR3 has 16 amino acids. CDR3 residues: CASSLARSGSGNEQFF. CDR3 in DNA: TGTGCCAGCAGCTTAGCGCGAAGCGGGAGCGGAAATGAGCAGTTCTTC.

This clone was recorded only once. The chain combines TRBV28 with TRBJ2-3, with 9 bases matching TRBD2. The ends lost 5 bases at V and 2 bases at J; junction bases unmatched: 17. The CDR3 is 19 amino acids. CDR1 and CDR2 (germline): MDHEN, SYDVKM. The CDR3 DNA reads as TGTGCCAGCAGTCCCCTATTCGGAGCTAGCGGGGACCACACAGATACGCAGTATTTT. Translated: CASSPLFGASGDHTDTQYF. The full variable domain, its missing parts supplied by reference TRBV28 and TRBJ2-3, is DVKVTQSSRYLVKRTGEKVFLECVQDMDHENMFWYRQDPGLGLRLIYFSYDVKMKEKGDIPEGYSVSREKKERFSLILESASTNQTSMYLCASSPLFGASGDHTDTQYFGPGTRLTVL.

The V gene is TRBV7-9, the J gene TRBJ1-1; 10 bases fit TRBD1. V shed 5 bases, J shed 10 bases, and the junction held 13 bases outside the gene matches. This CDR3 spans 15 amino acids. Looked up from germline, CDR1 is SEHNR and CDR2 is FQNEAQ (reference sequence). The CDR3 DNA is TGTGCCAGCAGCCCCCTGACAGGGGGCTTGGTCGTAGCTTTCTTT. Translated, it gives CASSPLTGGLVVAFF.

The chain is built from TRBV7-3 and TRBJ2-3; D ambiguous. Per the germline V gene, CDR1 is SGHTA and CDR2 is FQGTGA. The CDR3 is 15 amino acids. V shed 7 bases and J shed 2 bases, with 16 bases lying between them. The CDR3 region has the DNA TGTGCCAGCACCCTCTCGGGTCAGAACACAGATACGCAGTATTTT. Protein: CASTLSGQNTDTQYF.

The rearrangement uses TRBV6-6 and TRBJ2-1, with D tentatively TRBD2 (5 bases). V was trimmed by 6 bases and J by 3 bases, leaving 18 bases between them. Germline-derived CDR1 and CDR2 are MNHNY and SVGAGI (reference sequence). CDR3 length: 16 amino acids. The CDR3 loop reads CASRVMSGSHYNEQFF. CDR3 in DNA: TGTGCCAGCAGGGTAATGAGCGGATCCCACTACAATGAGCAGTTCTTC.

This clone was picked up one time. The rearrangement uses TRBV27 and TRBJ1-1; 9 nucleotides agree with TRBD1. Germline CDR1 is MNHEY and CDR2 is SMNVEV (reference sequence). Trimming took 4 bases from V and 4 from J; bases not matched to a gene: 10. The CDR3 is 16 amino acids. CDR3 sequence (DNA): TGTGCCAGCAGTTCTGCCCGGACAGGGGTGGGCACTGAAGCTTTCTTT. The encoded protein is CASSSARTGVGTEAFF.

This clone was recorded a few times. V is TRBV10-3 and J is TRBJ2-7; 8 positions agree with TRBD2. V was pared by 0 bases and J by 5 bases, with 3 bases of the junction left unmatched. Germline assignment: CDR1 ENHRY and CDR2 SYGVKD. The CDR3 has 14 residues. The CDR3: CAISESGRGNEQYV. CDR3 nucleotides: TGTGCCATCAGTGAGTCCGGGAGGGGTAACGAGCAGTACGTC.

The genes are TRBV6-1 and TRBJ2-3, with D perhaps TRBD2 (7 bases). V lost 8 bases to trimming and J lost 2 bases, with 11 bases between them. The CDR3 extends over 13 amino acids. CDR1 and CDR2 (germline): MNHNS, SASEGT. The CDR3 loop reads CASGGANTDTQYF. CDR3 sequence (DNA): TGTGCCAGCGGGGGGGCCAACACAGATACGCAGTATTTT.